These T cell receptor beta chains were read from a single sample in a study of blood T cells in healthy people across ages. TCRdb called the 5' RACE reads again in MiXCR, with one record for every CDR3 protein. The data hold over a million distinct CDR3 sequences, with approximately 38% observed a single time. Sequencing used blood. The source of these receptors is a woman aged 18-35 years in good health. Both conserved end residues are trimmed from each CDR3. A D gene is named only where the DNA matches it firmly.

TRBV28,NA,ASSTPTEKQY
TRBV2,NA,ASSESVSGANVPT
TRBV29-1,TRBD2,SVVQRERNEQY
TRBV30,NA,AWSQGQPGTYEQY
TRBV28,TRBD1,ASSLYQWGQGQPQH
TRBV27,TRBD2,AHRSGGANEQF
TRBV7-2,NA,ASSFDDEGVGYEQY
TRBV29-1,NA,SVNAGRSRAEAF
TRBV4-1,TRBD1,ASSQGAAGGVQGEAF
TRBV4-1,NA,ASSQEVGGVITGELF
TRBV18,NA,ASSPDSEETQY
TRBV5-1,NA,ASSPGRSSYEQY
TRBV9,TRBD2,ASSVSLADLYNEQF
TRBV6-1,TRBD2,ASSIPGLAAYNEQF
TRBV27,NA,ASRRGPYSNQPQH
TRBV3-1,NA,ASSPKGPSDTQY
TRBV10-3,TRBD1,AISISDRGYEQY
TRBV6-1,TRBD2,ASRGQREWNEQF
TRBV7-2,NA,TSSSKETQY
TRBV7-8,NA,ASSRTTGTCNEQF
TRBV29-1,TRBD1,SVRPRTGGNNEQF
TRBV28,NA,ASSLKYRGEQF